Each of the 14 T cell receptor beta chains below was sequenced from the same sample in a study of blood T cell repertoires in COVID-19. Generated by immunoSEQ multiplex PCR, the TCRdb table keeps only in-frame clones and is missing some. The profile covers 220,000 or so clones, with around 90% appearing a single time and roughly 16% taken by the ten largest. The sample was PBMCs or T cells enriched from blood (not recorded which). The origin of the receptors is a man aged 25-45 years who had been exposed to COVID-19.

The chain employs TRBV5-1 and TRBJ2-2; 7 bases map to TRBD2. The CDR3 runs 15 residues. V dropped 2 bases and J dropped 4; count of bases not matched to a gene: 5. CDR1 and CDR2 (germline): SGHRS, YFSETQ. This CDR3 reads CASSFGTTGTGELFF. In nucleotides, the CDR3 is TGCGCCAGCAGCTTCGGGACTACGGGCACCGGGGAGCTGTTTTTT.

CDR3 nucleotide sequence: TGTGCCAGCAGCCAAGGGGCTGATAATTCACCCCTCCACTTT. Protein sequence: CASSQGADNSPLHF. The chain recombines TRBV3-1 (or the pseudogene TRBV3-2) with TRBJ1-6; D not certain. The germline V gene encodes CDR1 LGHDT and CDR2 YNNKEL (reference sequence). The CDR3 length is 14 residues. V was shortened by 1 base and J by 5 bases, with 6 bases between the two germline ends.

CDR3 region: CASSSQGQSYGYTF. CDR3 nucleotides: TGTGCCAGTAGCTCACAGGGTCAGAGCTATGGCTACACCTTC. The chain joins TRBV19 to TRBJ1-2, with D perhaps TRBD1 (6 bases). Germline lookup yields CDR1 LNHDA and CDR2 SQIVND (reference sequence). The CDR3 spans 14 residues. Trimming pared 6 bases from V and 4 bases from J, leaving 15 bases between.

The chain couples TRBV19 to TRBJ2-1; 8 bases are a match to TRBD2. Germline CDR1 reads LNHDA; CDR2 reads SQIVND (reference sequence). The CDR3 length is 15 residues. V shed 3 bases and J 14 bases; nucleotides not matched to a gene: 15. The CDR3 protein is CASSISYGGDMIEFF. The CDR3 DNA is TGTGCCAGTAGTATCTCTTACGGGGGGGACATGATTGAGTTCTTC.

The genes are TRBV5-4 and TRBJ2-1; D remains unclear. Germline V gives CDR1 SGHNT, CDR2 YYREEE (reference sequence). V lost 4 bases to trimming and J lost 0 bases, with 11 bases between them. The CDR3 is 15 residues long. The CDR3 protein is CASSPAESSYNEQFF. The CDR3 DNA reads TGTGCCAGCAGCCCGGCGGAGAGCTCCTACAATGAGCAGTTCTTC.

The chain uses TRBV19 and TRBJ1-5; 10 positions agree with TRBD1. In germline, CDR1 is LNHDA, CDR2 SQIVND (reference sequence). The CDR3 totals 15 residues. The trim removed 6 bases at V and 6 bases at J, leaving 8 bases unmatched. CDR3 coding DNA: TGTGCCAGTAGCCGGGACAGGGGAATGTTTCAGCCCCAGCATTTT. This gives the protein CASSRDRGMFQPQHF.

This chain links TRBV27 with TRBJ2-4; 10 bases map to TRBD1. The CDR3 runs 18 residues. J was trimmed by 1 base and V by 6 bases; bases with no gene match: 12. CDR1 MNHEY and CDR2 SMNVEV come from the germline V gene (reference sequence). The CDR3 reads CASRAFTGTGAAKNIQYF. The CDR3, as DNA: TGTGCCAGCAGAGCATTCACCGGGACAGGGGCTGCCAAAAACATTCAGTACTTC.

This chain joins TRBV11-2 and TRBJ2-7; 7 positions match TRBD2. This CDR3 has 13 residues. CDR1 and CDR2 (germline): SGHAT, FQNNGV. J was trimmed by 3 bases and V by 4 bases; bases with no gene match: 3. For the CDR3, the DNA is TGTGCCAGCAGCTGGGGACTATTCTACGAGCAGTACTTC. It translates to CASSWGLFYEQYF.

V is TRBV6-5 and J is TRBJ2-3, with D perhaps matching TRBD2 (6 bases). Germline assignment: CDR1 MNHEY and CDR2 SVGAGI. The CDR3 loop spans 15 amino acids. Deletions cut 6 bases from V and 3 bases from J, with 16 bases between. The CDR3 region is CASRAFGGTTDTQYF. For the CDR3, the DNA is TGTGCCAGCAGGGCCTTCGGGGGTACTACAGATACGCAGTATTTT.

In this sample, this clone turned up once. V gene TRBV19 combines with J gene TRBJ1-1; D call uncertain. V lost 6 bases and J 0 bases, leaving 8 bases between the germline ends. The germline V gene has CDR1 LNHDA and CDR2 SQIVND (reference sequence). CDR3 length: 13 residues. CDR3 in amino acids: CASSKTVNTEAFF. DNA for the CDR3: TGTGCCAGTAGCAAAACAGTGAACACTGAAGCTTTCTTT.

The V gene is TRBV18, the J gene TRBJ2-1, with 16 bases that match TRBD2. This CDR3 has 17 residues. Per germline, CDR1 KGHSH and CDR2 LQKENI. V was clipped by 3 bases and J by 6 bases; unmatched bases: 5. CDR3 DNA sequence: TGTGCCAGCTCACCCGGGACTAGCGGGGGGGCTTCCAATGAGCAGTTCTTC. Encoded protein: CASSPGTSGGASNEQFF.

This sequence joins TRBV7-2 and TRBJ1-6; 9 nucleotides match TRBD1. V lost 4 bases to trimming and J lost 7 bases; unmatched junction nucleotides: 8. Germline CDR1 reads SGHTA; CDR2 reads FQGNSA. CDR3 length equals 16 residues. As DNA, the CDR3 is TGTGCCAGCAGCTCGCCCTACACAGGGGGCAATTCACCCCTCCACTTT. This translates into CASSSPYTGGNSPLHF.

The CDR3 bases are TGCGCCAGCAGCTTGGATCAGGGCCGCTCTGGAAACACCATATATTTT. Translating it yields CASSLDQGRSGNTIYF. The chain links TRBV5-1 to TRBJ1-3; D possibly corresponds to TRBD1 (5 bases). This CDR3 is 16 amino acids long. Germline CDR1 and CDR2: SGHRS and YFSETQ. V gave up 0 bases and J gave up 0 bases, with 10 bases separating them.

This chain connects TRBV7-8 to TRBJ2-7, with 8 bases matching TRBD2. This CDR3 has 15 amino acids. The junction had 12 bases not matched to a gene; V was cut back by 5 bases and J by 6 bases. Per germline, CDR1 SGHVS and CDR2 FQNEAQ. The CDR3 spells CASSISGTRLSEQYF. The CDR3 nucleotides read TGTGCCAGCAGCATCTCCGGGACTAGACTCTCCGAGCAGTACTTC.